One and the same sample provided the 16 T cell receptor beta chains below, sequenced in a study of cytomegalovirus exposure and HLA in healthy donors. The PCR ran on 60 Vbeta and 13 Jbeta primers. The method was immunoSEQ multiplex PCR; TCRdb's version includes in-frame clones alone and lacks a portion of them. The sample lists some 160,000 clones, approximately 83% occurring once. Sequenced sample: PBMCs. The receptors originated from a woman aged 18 to 35 in good health and CMV-seronegative.

The count of this clone is one. V and J are TRBV10-2 and TRBJ1-1; D is possibly TRBD1 (6 bases). The length of the CDR3 is 15 residues. V was clipped by 1 base and J by 4 bases, with 13 bases between them. The V gene's germline CDR1 is WSHSY and CDR2 SAAADI. The CDR3 nucleotides are TGCGCCAGCAGTGAGTTACGGACAGCAACCACTGAAGCTTTCTTT. Translated, it gives CASSELRTATTEAFF.

This clone was detected only once. The rearrangement uses TRBV28 and TRBJ1-2; D not certain. Trimming shortened V by 4 bases and J by 8 bases, and 23 bases separated the two germline ends. The CDR3 totals 16 residues. Germline loops: CDR1 MDHEN, CDR2 SYDVKM. CDR3 bases: TGTGCCAGCAGTTCTTCTGGCCTGGCGGCGATTGGAGGCTACACCTTC. Translating it yields CASSSSGLAAIGGYTF.

Remarks on this clone: Germline is not matched at one junction end, which may reflect a read error. The chain joins TRBV7-9 to TRBJ1-5, with 9 positions matching TRBD1. The CDR3 contains 15 residues. Per germline, CDR1 SEHNR and CDR2 FQNEAQ (reference sequence). CDR3 in DNA: TGTGCCAGCAGCCCGACAGGGGGAACCAATCAGTCCCAGCATTTT. This encodes CASSPTGGTNQSQHF.

This clone was seen once. CDR3 in amino acids: CASSQKRDQETQYF. DNA for the CDR3: TGTGCCAGCAGCCAAAAGAGAGACCAAGAGACCCAGTACTTC. The rearrangement uses TRBV7-9 and TRBJ2-5; D not certain. Germline CDR1 and CDR2: SEHNR and FQNEAQ (reference sequence). The CDR3 runs to 14 residues. The germline V and J ends were trimmed by 5 bases and 0 bases, with 10 bases remaining between them.

This clone was counted a few times. The chain carries TRBV29-1 and TRBJ1-2, with a possible D match to TRBD1 (6 bases). This CDR3 is 12 amino acids long. Germline values: CDR1 SQVTM, CDR2 ANQGSEA. V lost 7 bases and J lost 3, with 12 bases in between. The CDR3 sequence: CSAPGQHYGYTF. The DNA of the CDR3 is TGCAGCGCCCCCGGACAGCACTATGGCTACACCTTC.

V is TRBV4-1 and J is TRBJ2-1, with 7 bases aligning to TRBD1. Germline lookup yields CDR1 MGHRA and CDR2 YSYEKL. Germline trimming cut 1 base from V and 4 bases from J; bases unmatched to any gene: 7. The CDR3 extends over 16 amino acids. The CDR3 loop is CASSQGGTEYYNEQFF. In DNA, the CDR3 is TGCGCCAGCAGCCAAGGGGGGACAGAATATTACAATGAGCAGTTCTTC.

This rearrangement joins TRBV7-3 to TRBJ2-7; the match to TRBD2 covers 9 bases. There are 17 residues in the CDR3. Germline lookup yields CDR1 SGHTA and CDR2 FQGTGA. The J segment lost 5 bases and the V segment lost 5 bases, leaving 16 bases of the junction unmatched. The DNA for the CDR3 is TGTGCCAGCAGCCTAATCGGGCGGGGGGGCCTCGGGCACGAGCAGTACTTC. It specifies CASSLIGRGGLGHEQYF.

The chain couples TRBV19 to TRBJ1-3; 7 bases align to TRBD1. Germline V gene lookup returns CDR1 LNHDA and CDR2 SQIVND (reference sequence). The CDR3 has 14 amino acids. V shed 9 bases and J 0 bases; nucleotides not matched to a gene: 5. In DNA form, the CDR3 reads TGTGCCAGCCGTTCAGGGGGCTCTGGAAACACCATATATTTT. It yields the protein CASRSGGSGNTIYF. The full variable domain, with the rest looked up from reference TRBV19 and TRBJ1-3, is DGGITQSPKYLFRKEGQNVTLSCEQNLNHDAMYWYRQDPGQGLRLIYYSQIVNDFQKGDIAEGYSVSREKKESFPLTVTSAQKNPTAFYLCASRSGGSGNTIYFGEGSWLTVV.

This chain connects TRBV5-1 to TRBJ2-5; unclear D gene. The last part of the DNA fits TRBJ2-7 better; the J call may be wrong. The CDR3 is made up of 16 amino acids. The V gene's germline CDR1 is SGHRS and CDR2 YFSETQ. DNA for the CDR3: TGCGCCAGCAGCTTGGGCCCCACCTACGTTTCCTACGAGCAGTACTTC. Translated: CASSLGPTYVSYEQYF.

This rearrangement joins TRBV10-2 to TRBJ2-1; D is uncertain. Germline V gives CDR1 WSHSY, CDR2 SAAADI. V lost 0 bases and J 9 bases, leaving 9 bases between the germline ends. CDR3 length equals 13 residues. The DNA of the CDR3 is TGCGCCAGCAGTGAGTCGCTAATCACTGAGCAGTTCTTC. This gives the protein CASSESLITEQFF.

The rearrangement uses TRBV7-6 and TRBJ2-1; 9 positions agree with TRBD2. This CDR3 spans 17 amino acids. V shed 1 base and J 9 bases; nucleotides not matched to a gene: 13. Germline V lookup: CDR1 SGHVS, CDR2 FNYEAQ. CDR3 amino acids: CASSLGSSGAILREQFF. The CDR3 DNA reads TGTGCCAGCAGCTTAGGATCTAGCGGGGCCATACTACGTGAGCAGTTCTTC.

The chain employs TRBV5-4 and TRBJ1-6; D unclear. CDR1 is SGHNT, CDR2 YYREEE, per germline (reference sequence). This CDR3 has 15 residues. V dropped 2 bases and J dropped 2 bases, with 8 bases sitting between them. The CDR3 sequence: CASSFEGTYNSPLHF. The CDR3 bases are TGTGCCAGCAGCTTTGAGGGCACCTATAATTCACCCCTCCACTTT.

This chain joins TRBV6-4 and TRBJ1-2; D is undetermined. Germline loops: CDR1 MRHNA, CDR2 SNTAGT. Trimming removed 5 bases from V and 1 base from J, with 8 bases in between. The CDR3 length is 13 residues. CDR3 DNA sequence: TGTGCCAGCAGTCGAGGAGTTAACTATGGCTACACCTTC. This codes for CASSRGVNYGYTF.

CDR3 protein: CASSWRGSGNTIYF. The CDR3 DNA reads as TGTGCCAGCAGTTGGAGGGGCTCTGGAAACACCATATATTTT. V and J are TRBV28 and TRBJ1-3; TRBD1 might be the D (5 bases). Germline loops: CDR1 MDHEN, CDR2 SYDVKM. The CDR3 runs 14 residues. Trimming left V 4 bases short and J 0 bases short, with 7 bases between.

The V and J genes are TRBV6-6 and TRBJ1-1, with D perhaps TRBD1 (5 bases). The CDR3 is 13 amino acids. Germline CDR1 and CDR2: MNHNY and SVGAGI (reference sequence). Trimming pared 6 bases from V and 5 bases from J, leaving 13 bases between. In DNA form, the CDR3 reads TGTGCCAGCAGACAGGTTGAGACGACTGAAGCTTTCTTT. Its translation: CASRQVETTEAFF.

Written as DNA, the CDR3 is TGCGCCAGCAGCTTAAGACAGGGGCAAGCGACCTCCAATTCACCCCTCCACTTT. Protein product: CASSLRQGQATSNSPLHF. V usage is TRBV5-1 and J usage is TRBJ1-6; TRBD1 aligns across 8 bases. CDR3 size: 18 residues. Germline V gene lookup returns CDR1 SGHRS and CDR2 YFSETQ. The J segment lost 7 bases and the V segment lost 2 bases, leaving 14 bases of the junction unmatched.